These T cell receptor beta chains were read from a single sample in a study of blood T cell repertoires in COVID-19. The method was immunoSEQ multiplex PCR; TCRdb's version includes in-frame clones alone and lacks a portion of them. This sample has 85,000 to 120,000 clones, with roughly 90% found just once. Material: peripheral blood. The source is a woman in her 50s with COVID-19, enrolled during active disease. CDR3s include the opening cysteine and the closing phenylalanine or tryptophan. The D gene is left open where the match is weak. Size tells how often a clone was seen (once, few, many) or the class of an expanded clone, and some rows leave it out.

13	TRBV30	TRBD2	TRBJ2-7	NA	CAWRPSGGTGQYF	TGTGCCTGGAGACCTAGCGGGGGGACAGGGCAGTACTTC
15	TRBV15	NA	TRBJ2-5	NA	CATSRDRGPQETQYF	TGTGCCACCAGCAGAGACAGGGGACCCCAAGAGACCCAGTACTTC
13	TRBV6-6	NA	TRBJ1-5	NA	CASIRGSNQPQHF	TGTGCCAGCATCAGGGGTAGCAATCAGCCCCAGCATTTT
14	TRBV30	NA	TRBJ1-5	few	CAWSVQGRNQPQHF	TGTGCCTGGAGTGTACAGGGCCGCAATCAGCCCCAGCATTTT
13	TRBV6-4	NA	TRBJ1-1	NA	CASSQQGSTEAFF	TGTGCCAGCAGCCAGCAGGGATCCACTGAAGCTTTCTTT
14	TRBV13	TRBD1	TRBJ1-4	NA	CASSQGARGEKLFF	TGTGCCAGCAGCCAGGGGGCGAGGGGTGAAAAACTGTTTTTT
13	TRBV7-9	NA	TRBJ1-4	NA	CASSPGGDEKLFF	TGTGCCAGCAGCCCGGGGGGAGATGAAAAACTGTTTTTT
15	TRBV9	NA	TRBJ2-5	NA	CASSVKAGTQETQYF	TGTGCCAGCAGCGTTAAGGCGGGGACCCAAGAGACCCAGTACTTC
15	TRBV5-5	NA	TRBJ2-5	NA	CASSLSGAEGETQYF	TGTGCCAGCAGCCTTTCAGGGGCCGAGGGAGAGACCCAGTACTTC
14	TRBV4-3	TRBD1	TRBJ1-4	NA	CASSFDRDNEKLFF	TGCGCCAGCAGCTTCGACAGGGACAATGAAAAACTGTTTTTT
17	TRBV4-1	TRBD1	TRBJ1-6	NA	CASSQGGGQGLRSPLHF	TGCGCCAGCAGCCAAGGAGGGGGACAGGGACTGAGGTCACCCCTCCACTTT
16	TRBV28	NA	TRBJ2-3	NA	CASSLSAVTSTDTQYF	TGTGCCAGCAGTTTATCCGCAGTGACAAGCACAGATACGCAGTATTTT
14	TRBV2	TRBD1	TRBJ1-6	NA	CASSPTGYVSPLHF	TGTGCCAGCAGCCCGACAGGGTACGTGTCACCCCTCCACTTT
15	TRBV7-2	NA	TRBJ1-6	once	CASSREAGMGSPLHF	TGTGCCAGCAGCCGTGAGGCAGGGATGGGTTCACCCCTCCACTTT
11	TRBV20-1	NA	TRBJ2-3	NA	CSVQGTDTQYF	TGCAGTGTACAGGGCACAGATACGCAGTATTTT
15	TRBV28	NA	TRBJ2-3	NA	CASSLVAPRGDTQYF	TGTGCCAGCAGTTTGGTAGCTCCGAGGGGGGATACGCAGTATTTT
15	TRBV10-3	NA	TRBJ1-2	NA	CAISESAGSLYGYTF	TGTGCCATCAGTGAGTCGGCAGGGTCCCTCTATGGCTACACCTTC
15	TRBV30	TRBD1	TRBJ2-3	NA	CAWSRTGWGTDTQYF	TGTGCCTGGAGTAGGACAGGGTGGGGGACAGATACGCAGTATTTT
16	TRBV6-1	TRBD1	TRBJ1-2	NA	CASSDRGQGAHYGYTF	TGTGCCAGCAGTGATAGAGGACAGGGGGCCCACTATGGCTACACCTTC
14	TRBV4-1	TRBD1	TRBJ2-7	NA	CASSQGQGLYEQYF	TGCGCCAGCAGCCAAGGACAGGGGCTCTACGAGCAGTACTTC
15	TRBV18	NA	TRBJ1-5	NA	CASSRKQDSNQPQHF	TGTGCCAGCTCACGAAAACAGGATAGCAATCAGCCCCAGCATTTT
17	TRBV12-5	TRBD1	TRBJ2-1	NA	CASGLERGTGTYNEQFF	TGTGCTAGTGGTTTGGAACGCGGGACAGGAACCTACAATGAGCAGTTCTTC
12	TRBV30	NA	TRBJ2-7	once	CAWSVGPHEQYF	TGTGCCTGGAGTGTGGGGCCCCACGAGCAGTACTTC
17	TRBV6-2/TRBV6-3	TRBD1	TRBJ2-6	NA	CASSHRQGASGANVLTF	TGTGCCAGCAGTCATAGACAGGGGGCATCTGGGGCCAACGTCCTGACTTTC
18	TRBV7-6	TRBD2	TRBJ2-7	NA	CASSPSRLAGGRSYEQYF	TGTGCCAGCAGCCCTAGCCGCCTAGCGGGGGGGCGGTCCTACGAGCAGTACTTC
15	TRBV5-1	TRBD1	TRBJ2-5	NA	CASSPGGQTQETQYF	TGCGCCAGCAGCCCTGGGGGACAGACACAAGAGACCCAGTACTTC
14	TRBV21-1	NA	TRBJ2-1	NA	CASSKALQGNEQFF	TGTGCCAGCAGCAAAGCCCTACAGGGGAATGAGCAGTTCTTC
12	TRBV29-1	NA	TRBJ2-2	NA	CSVSGFTGELFF	TGCAGCGTGTCAGGGTTCACCGGGGAGCTGTTTTTT
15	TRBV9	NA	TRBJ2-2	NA	CASSVRRGNTGELFF	TGTGCCAGCAGCGTTCGGCGGGGAAACACCGGGGAGCTGTTTTTT
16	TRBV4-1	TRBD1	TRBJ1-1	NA	CASSQAWAGGTTEAFF	TGCGCCAGCAGCCAAGCCTGGGCAGGGGGGACAACTGAAGCTTTCTTT
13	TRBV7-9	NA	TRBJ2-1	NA	CASTGGSYNEQFF	TGTGCCAGCACCGGGGGCTCGTACAATGAGCAGTTCTTC
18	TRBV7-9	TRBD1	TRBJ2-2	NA	CASSLRTGQGRYTGELFF	TGTGCCAGCAGCTTACGGACGGGACAGGGTCGCTACACCGGGGAGCTGTTTTTT
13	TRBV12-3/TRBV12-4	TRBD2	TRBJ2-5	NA	CASGSWGGETQYF	TGTGCCAGCGGCTCTTGGGGGGGGGAGACCCAGTACTTC
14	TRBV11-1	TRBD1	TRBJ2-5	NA	CASSRQGVKETQYF	TGTGCCAGCAGCCGACAGGGGGTTAAGGAGACCCAGTACTTC
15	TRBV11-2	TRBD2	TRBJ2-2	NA	CASGPAAGGHGELFF	TGTGCCAGCGGCCCTGCTGCGGGGGGTCACGGGGAGCTGTTTTTT